These T cell receptor beta chains were read from a single sample in a study of blood T cells in healthy people across ages. TCRdb recomputed calls from the 5' RACE reads with MiXCR, one row per CDR3 protein. Among around 1,800,000 distinct CDR3 sequences listed, about 39% were seen once. Sequenced: blood. The receptors derive from a human donor in good health. The CDR3 runs from the conserved cysteine through the conserved F or W. A D gene is named only where the DNA matches it firmly. Clone size is shown for a subset of rows, as once, few, many or a class of expanded clone.

j_call,clone_size,d_call,v_call,cdr3_aa,cdr3_nt
TRBJ2-3,NA,TRBD2,TRBV3-1,CASSQVLALDADTQYF,TGTGCCAGCAGCCAAGTACTAGCGTTGGATGCAGATACGCAGTATTTT
TRBJ1-5,few,NA,TRBV20-1,CSARGAAGQPQHF,TGCAGTGCTAGAGGTGCAGCGGGGCAGCCCCAGCATTTT
TRBJ1-5,few,NA,TRBV7-4,CEGGGPNQPQHF,TGTGAGGGAGGGGGTCCCAATCAGCCCCAGCATTTT
TRBJ2-1,many,NA,TRBV29-1,CSFTGTDYLNEQFF,TGCAGTTTTACCGGGACGGATTATCTCAATGAGCAGTTCTTC
TRBJ2-6,few,NA,TRBV27,CASSLWSFGVSGANVLTF,TGTGCCAGCAGTCTATGGAGTTTCGGGGTTTCTGGGGCCAACGTCCTGACTTTC
TRBJ1-1,NA,NA,TRBV24-1,CATSDGRGLNTEAFF,TGTGCCACCAGTGATGGGAGGGGTCTGAACACTGAAGCTTTCTTT
TRBJ2-1,NA,TRBD2,TRBV20-1,CSARRTSGFNEQFF,TGCAGTGCTAGAAGGACTAGCGGGTTTAATGAGCAGTTCTTC
TRBJ2-6,NA,NA,TRBV7-2,CASSLRNLAGANVLTF,TGTGCCAGCAGCTTAAGGAACCTGGCTGGGGCCAACGTCCTGACTTTC
TRBJ2-7,NA,TRBD2,TRBV6-1,CASSPPRTSGGRNEQYF,TGTGCCAGCAGTCCACCCAGGACTAGCGGGGGAAGGAATGAGCAGTACTTC
TRBJ2-2,NA,NA,TRBV6-5,CASRGPGISNGELFF,TGTGCCAGCAGGGGCCCAGGTATATCGAACGGGGAGCTGTTTTTT
TRBJ2-1,many,NA,TRBV29-1,CSVEFRIGGNEQFF,TGCAGCGTTGAATTTAGGATCGGAGGGAATGAGCAGTTCTTC
TRBJ2-3,NA,NA,TRBV29-1,CSVEESTSPKDTQYF,TGCAGCGTTGAAGAGTCTACTTCCCCCAAAGATACGCAGTATTTT